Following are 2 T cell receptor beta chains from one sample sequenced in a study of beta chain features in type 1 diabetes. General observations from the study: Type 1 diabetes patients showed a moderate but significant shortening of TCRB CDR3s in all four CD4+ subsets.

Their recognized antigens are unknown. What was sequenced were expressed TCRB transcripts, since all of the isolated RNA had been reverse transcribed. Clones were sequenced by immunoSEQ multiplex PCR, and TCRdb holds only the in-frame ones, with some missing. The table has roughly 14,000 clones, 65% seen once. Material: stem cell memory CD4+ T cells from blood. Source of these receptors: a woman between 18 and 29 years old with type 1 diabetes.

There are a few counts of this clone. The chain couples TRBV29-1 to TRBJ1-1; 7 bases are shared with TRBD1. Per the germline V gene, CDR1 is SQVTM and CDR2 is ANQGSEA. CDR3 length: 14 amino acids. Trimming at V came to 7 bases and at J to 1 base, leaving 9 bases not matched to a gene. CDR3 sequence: CSAARQGWNTEAFF. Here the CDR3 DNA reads TGCAGCGCCGCACGACAGGGCTGGAACACTGAAGCTTTCTTT. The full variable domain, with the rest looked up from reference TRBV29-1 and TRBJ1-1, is SAVISQKPSRDICQRGTSLTIQCQVDSQVTMMFWYRQQPGQSLTLIATANQGSEATYESGFVIDKFPISRPNLTFSTLTVSNMSPEDSSIYLCSAARQGWNTEAFFGQGTRLTVV.

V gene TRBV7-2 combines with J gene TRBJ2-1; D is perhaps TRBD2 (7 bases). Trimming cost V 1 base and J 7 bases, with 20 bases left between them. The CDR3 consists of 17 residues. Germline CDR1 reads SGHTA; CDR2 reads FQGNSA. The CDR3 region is CASSLGFLTGGLNEQFF. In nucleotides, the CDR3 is TGTGCCAGCAGCTTAGGATTTTTGACGGGGGGCCTAAATGAGCAGTTCTTC.